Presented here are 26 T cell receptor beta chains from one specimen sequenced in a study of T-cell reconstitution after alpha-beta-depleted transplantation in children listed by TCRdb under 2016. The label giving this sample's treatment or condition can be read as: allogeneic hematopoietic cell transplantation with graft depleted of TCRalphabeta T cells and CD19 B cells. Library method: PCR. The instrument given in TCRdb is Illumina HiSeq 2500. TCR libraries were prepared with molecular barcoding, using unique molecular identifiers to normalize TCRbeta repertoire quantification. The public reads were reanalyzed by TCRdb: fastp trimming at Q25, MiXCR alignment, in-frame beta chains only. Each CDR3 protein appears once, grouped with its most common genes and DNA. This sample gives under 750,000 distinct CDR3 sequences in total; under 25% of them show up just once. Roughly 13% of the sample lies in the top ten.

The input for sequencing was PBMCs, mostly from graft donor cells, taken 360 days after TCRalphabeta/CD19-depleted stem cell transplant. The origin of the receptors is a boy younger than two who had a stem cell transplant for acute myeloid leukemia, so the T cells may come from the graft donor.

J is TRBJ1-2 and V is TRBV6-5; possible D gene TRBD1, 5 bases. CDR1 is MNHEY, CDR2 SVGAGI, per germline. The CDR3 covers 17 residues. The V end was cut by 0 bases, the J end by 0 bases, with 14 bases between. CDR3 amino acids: CASSYSPRRQSNYGYTF. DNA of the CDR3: TGTGCCAGCAGTTACTCCCCACGGAGACAGTCTAACTATGGCTACACCTTC.

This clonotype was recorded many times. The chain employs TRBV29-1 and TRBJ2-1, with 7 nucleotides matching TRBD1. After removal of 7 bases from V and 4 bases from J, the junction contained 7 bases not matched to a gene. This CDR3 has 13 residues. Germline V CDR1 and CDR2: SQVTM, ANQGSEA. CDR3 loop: CSAGTAFYNEQFF. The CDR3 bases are TGCAGCGCAGGGACAGCCTTTTACAATGAGCAGTTCTTC.

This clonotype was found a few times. The CDR3 sequence: CASSIVDSSSYNEQFF. DNA for the CDR3: TGTGCCAGCAGCATTGTTGACAGCAGCTCCTACAATGAGCAGTTCTTC. The genes are TRBV11-2 and TRBJ2-1; possibly TRBD1 for D (5 bases). V was pared by 5 bases and J by 0 bases, with 14 bases between. The length of the CDR3 is 16 residues. Germline loops: CDR1 SGHAT, CDR2 FQNNGV.

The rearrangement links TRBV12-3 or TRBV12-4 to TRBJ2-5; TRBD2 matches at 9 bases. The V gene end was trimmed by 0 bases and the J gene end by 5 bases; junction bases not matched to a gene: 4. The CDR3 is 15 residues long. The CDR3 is CASSLASGGWETQYF. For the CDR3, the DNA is TGTGCCAGCAGTTTAGCTAGCGGGGGATGGGAGACCCAGTACTTC.

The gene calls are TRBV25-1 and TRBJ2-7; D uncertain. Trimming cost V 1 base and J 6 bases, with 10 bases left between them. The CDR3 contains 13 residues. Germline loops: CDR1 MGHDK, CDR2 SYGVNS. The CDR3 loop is CASSEFIQAEQYF. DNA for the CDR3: TGTGCCAGCAGTGAATTCATCCAGGCCGAGCAGTACTTC.

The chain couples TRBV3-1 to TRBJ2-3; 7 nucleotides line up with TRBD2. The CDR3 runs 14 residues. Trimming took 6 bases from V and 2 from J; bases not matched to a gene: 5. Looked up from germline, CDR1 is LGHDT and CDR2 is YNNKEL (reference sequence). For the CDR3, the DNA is TGTGCCAGCAGGGTGCGGGGGACCACAGATACGCAGTATTTT. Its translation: CASRVRGTTDTQYF.

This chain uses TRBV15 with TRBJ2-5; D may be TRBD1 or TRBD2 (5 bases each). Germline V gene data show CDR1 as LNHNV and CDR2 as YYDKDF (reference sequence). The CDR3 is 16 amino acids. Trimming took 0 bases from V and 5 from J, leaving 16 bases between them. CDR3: CATSREDWGWYETQYF. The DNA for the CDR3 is TGTGCCACCAGCAGAGAGGATTGGGGGTGGTATGAGACCCAGTACTTC. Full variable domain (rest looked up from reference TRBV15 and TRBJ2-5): DAMVIQNPRYQVTQFGKPVTLSCSQTLNHNVMYWYQQKSSQAPKLLFHYYDKDFNNEADTPDNFQSRRPNTSFCFLDIRSPGLGDTAMYLCATSREDWGWYETQYFGPGTRLLVL.

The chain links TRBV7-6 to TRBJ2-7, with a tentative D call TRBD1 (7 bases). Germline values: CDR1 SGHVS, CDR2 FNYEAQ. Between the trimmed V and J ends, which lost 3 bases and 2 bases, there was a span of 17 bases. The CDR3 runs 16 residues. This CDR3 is CASSLGLTGNPYEQYF. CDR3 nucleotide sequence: TGTGCCAGCAGCTTGGGACTGACAGGGAATCCCTACGAGCAGTACTTC. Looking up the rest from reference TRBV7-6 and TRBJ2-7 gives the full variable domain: GAGVSQSPRYKVTKRGQDVALRCDPISGHVSLYWYRQALGQGPEFLTYFNYEAQQDKSGLPNDRFSAERPEGSISTLTIQRTEQRDSAMYRCASSLGLTGNPYEQYFGPGTRLTVT.

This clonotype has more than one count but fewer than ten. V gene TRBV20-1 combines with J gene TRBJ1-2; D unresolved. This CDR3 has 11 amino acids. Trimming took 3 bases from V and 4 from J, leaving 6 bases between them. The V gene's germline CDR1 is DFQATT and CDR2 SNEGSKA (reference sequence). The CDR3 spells CSASLSYGYTF. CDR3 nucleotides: TGCAGTGCTAGCCTCAGCTATGGCTACACCTTC.

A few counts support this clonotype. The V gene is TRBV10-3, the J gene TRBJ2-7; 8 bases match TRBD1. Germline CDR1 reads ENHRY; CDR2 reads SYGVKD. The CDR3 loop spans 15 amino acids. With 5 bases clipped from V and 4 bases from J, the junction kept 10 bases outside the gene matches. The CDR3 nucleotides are TGTGCCATCAGTACGACAGGGGTCGGGGAATACGAGCAGTACTTC. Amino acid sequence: CAISTTGVGEYEQYF.

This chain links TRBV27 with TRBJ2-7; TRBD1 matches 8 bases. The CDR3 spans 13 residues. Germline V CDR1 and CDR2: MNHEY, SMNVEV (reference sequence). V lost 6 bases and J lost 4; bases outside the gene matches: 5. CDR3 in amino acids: CASSWTGPYEQYF. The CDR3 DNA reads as TGTGCCAGCAGCTGGACAGGGCCTTACGAGCAGTACTTC.

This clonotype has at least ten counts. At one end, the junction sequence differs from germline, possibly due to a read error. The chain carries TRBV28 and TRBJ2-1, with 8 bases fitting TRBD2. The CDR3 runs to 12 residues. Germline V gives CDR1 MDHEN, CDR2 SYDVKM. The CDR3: CASSSQAGAEYF. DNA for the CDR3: TGTGCCAGCAGTTCCCAAGCGGGGGCCGAATACTTC.

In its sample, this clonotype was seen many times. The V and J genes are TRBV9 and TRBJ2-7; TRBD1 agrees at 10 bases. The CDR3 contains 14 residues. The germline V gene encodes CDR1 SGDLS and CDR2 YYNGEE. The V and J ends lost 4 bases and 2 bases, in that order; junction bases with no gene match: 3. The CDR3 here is CASSLGQGTYEQYV. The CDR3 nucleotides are TGTGCCAGCAGCCTGGGACAGGGGACCTACGAGCAGTACGTC.

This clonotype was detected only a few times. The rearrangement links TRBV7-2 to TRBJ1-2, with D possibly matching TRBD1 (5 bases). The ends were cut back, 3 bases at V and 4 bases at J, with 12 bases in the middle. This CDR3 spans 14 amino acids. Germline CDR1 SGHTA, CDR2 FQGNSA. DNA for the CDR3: TGTGCCAGCAGCTTTGGGGGGAACTCCTATGGCTACACCTTC. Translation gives CASSFGGNSYGYTF.

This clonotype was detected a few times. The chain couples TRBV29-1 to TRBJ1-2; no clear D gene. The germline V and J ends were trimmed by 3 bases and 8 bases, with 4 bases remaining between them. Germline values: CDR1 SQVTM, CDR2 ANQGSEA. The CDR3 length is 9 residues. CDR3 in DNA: TGCAGCGTTGACGGAGGCTACACCTTC. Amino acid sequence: CSVDGGYTF. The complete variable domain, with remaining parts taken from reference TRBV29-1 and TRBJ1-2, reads SAVISQKPSRDICQRGTSLTIQCQVDSQVTMMFWYRQQPGQSLTLIATANQGSEATYESGFVIDKFPISRPNLTFSTLTVSNMSPEDSSIYLCSVDGGYTFGSGTRLTVV.

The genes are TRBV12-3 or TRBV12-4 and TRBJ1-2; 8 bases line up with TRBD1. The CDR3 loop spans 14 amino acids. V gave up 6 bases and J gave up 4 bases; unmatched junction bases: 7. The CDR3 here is CASRKDRESYGYTF. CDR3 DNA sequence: TGTGCCAGCAGAAAGGACAGGGAGTCCTATGGCTACACCTTC.

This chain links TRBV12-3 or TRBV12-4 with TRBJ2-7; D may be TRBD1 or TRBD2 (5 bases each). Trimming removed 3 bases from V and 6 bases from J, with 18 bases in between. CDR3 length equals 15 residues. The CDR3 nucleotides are TGTGCCAGCAGTTTTGGGGGTGGGGTGGTAGGCGAGCAGTACTTC. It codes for CASSFGGGVVGEQYF.

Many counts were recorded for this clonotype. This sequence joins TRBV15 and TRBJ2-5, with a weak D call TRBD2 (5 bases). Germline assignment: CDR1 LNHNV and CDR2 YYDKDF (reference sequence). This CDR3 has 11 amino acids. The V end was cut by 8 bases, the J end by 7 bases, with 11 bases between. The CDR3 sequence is CATGSGVTQYF. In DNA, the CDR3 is TGTGCCACCGGTTCCGGGGTGACCCAGTACTTC.

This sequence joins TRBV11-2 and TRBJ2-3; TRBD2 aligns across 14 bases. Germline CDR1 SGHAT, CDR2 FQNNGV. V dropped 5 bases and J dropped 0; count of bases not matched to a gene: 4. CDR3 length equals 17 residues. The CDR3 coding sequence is TGTGCCAGCAGCCTTAGACTAGCGGGGGGGAGCACAGATACGCAGTATTTT. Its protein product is CASSLRLAGGSTDTQYF. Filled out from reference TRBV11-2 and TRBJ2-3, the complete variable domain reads EAGVAQSPRYKIIEKRQSVAFWCNPISGHATLYWYQQILGQGPKLLIQFQNNGVVDDSQLPKDRFSAERLKGVDSTLKIQPAKLEDSAVYLCASSLRLAGGSTDTQYFGPGTRLTVL.

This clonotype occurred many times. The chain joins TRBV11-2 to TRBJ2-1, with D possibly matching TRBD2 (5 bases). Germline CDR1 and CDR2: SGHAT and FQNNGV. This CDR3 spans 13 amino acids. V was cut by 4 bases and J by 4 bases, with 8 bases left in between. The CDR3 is CASSSRAYNEQFF. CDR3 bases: TGTGCCAGCAGCTCGAGGGCATACAATGAGCAGTTCTTC. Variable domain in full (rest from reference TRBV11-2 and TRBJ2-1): EAGVAQSPRYKIIEKRQSVAFWCNPISGHATLYWYQQILGQGPKLLIQFQNNGVVDDSQLPKDRFSAERLKGVDSTLKIQPAKLEDSAVYLCASSSRAYNEQFFGPGTRLTVL.

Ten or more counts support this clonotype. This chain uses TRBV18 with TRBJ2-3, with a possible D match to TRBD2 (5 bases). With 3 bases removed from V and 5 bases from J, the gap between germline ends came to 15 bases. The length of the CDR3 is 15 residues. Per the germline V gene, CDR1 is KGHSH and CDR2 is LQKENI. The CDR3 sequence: CASSPVGITRDTQYF. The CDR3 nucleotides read TGTGCCAGCTCACCGGTCGGGATAACGCGAGATACGCAGTATTTT.

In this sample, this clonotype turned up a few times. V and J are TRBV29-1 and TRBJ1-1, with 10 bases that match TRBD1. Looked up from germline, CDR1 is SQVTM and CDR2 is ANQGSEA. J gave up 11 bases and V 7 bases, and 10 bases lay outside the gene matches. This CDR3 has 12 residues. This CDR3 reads CSAHRDRGHAFF. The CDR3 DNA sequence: TGCAGCGCCCACCGGGACAGGGGACACGCTTTCTTT.

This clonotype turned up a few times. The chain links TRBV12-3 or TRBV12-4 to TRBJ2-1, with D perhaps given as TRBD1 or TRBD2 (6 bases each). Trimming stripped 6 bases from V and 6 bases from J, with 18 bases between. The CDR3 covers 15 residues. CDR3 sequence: CASSLGGLLGNEQFF. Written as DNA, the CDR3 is TGTGCCAGCAGCCTCGGGGGCCTCCTGGGCAATGAGCAGTTCTTC.

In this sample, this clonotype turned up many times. CDR3 amino acids: CSASRVLGTDTQYF. CDR3 bases: TGCAGTGCTTCCAGGGTTCTCGGCACAGATACGCAGTATTTT. V and J are TRBV20-1 and TRBJ2-3; a weak D match, TRBD1 (5 bases). The germline V gene encodes CDR1 DFQATT and CDR2 SNEGSKA (reference sequence). The CDR3 is made up of 14 amino acids. The V end was cut by 5 bases, the J end by 1 base, with 13 bases between.

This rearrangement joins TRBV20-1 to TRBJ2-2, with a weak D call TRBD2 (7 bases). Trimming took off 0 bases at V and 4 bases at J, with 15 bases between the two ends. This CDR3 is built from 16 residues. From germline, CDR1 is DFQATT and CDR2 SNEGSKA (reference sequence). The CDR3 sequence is CSARDRRGGITGELFF. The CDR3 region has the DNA TGCAGTGCTAGAGATCGGAGGGGGGGAATCACCGGGGAGCTGTTTTTT.

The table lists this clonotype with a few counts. The CDR3 region is CASSPRTSGFRDEQFF. CDR3 nucleotide sequence: TGTGCCAGCAGCCCCAGGACTAGCGGTTTCAGGGATGAGCAGTTCTTC. V is TRBV5-5 and J is TRBJ2-1; 10 bases line up with TRBD2. There are 16 residues in the CDR3. V shed 4 bases and J 8 bases; nucleotides not matched to a gene: 12. Germline lookup yields CDR1 SGHKS and CDR2 YYEKEE (reference sequence).